The clone carrying this T cell receptor (beta chain) was detected a few times. Its matching antigen is unknown. This entry comes from a study of cytomegalovirus exposure and HLA in healthy donors. Study conclusions and caveats: About 150 TCR beta chains were listed as cytomegalovirus-associated. Highly shared variants forming one cluster were likely a sequencing artifact.

The PCR used 60 Vbeta and 13 Jbeta primers. Repertoires were generated with immunoSEQ multiplex PCR, while TCRdb's copy carries only in-frame clones and drops some. Seen here are 60,000 to 75,000 clones, roughly 66% observed once, and the top ten hold around 3%. Germline assignment: CDR1 SGDLS and CDR2 YYNGEE. J lost 4 bases, V lost 0 bases, and 7 bases had no gene match. CDR3 size: 16 residues. This TCR was sampled from a woman in her 50s in good health and CMV-seronegative. The chain recombines TRBV9 with TRBJ2-1; 7 nucleotides align to TRBD2. Sequencing used PBMCs. CDR3 amino acids: CASSVDMAGEYNEQFF. In DNA form, the CDR3 reads TGTGCCAGCAGCGTAGATATGGCGGGGGAATACAATGAGCAGTTCTTC.